This TCR beta chain was identified during a study of blood T cell repertoires in COVID-19. Turning to the study itself: The study drew acute and convalescent COVID-19 samples from the United States, Italy and Spain. T cells, B-cell-depleted T cells, or PBMCs provided the cDNA or gDNA that served as material.

Original processing methods: Researchers report that nucleated cell counts were estimated from reference gene primer amplification. Generated by immunoSEQ multiplex PCR, the TCRdb table keeps only in-frame clones and is missing some. V and J calls and clone size follow that table, whereas D and trimming were derived from the DNA. Among under 130,000 clones listed, approximately 69% were seen once. This CDR3 is 14 amino acids long. CDR1 is SEHNR, CDR2 FQNEAQ, per germline (reference sequence). V lost 5 bases, J lost 4 bases, and 14 bases lay in between. Material for sequencing was peripheral blood. The chain uses TRBV7-9 and TRBJ1-2, with D possibly being TRBD1 (6 bases). The TCR sequence derives from a man older than 75 with acute or convalescent COVID-19. CDR3 DNA sequence: TGTGCCAGCAGCCCAGGGGCACAGGCCTATGGCTACACCTTC. Its protein is CASSPGAQAYGYTF.